This T cell receptor (beta chain) was retrieved from a study of cytomegalovirus exposure and HLA in healthy donors (dated by TCRdb to between 2016 and 2019). Regarding the complete study: An earlier analysis of about 560 of the donors reported approximately 260 Gb of sequence data and some 110 million unique TCR beta sequences obtained from 150 million to 200 million T cells. In an earlier analysis of 587 of the donors, high-throughput TCR beta sequencing was used to judge whether each TCR beta V gene segment behaved as functional or pseudogenic. HLA typing included class I and class II loci at four-digit resolution. An early release covering about 600 HLA-typed donors comprised about 310 gigabases of sequencing data and around 85 million unique TCR sequences. In the later analysis, no new phenotypic data were used to find candidate immune exposures; instead, reliance was placed on TCR beta sequences and their occurrence across donors. Across around 400 genotyped donors of the cohort, an average of roughly 250,000 unique TCR beta nucleotide sequences per donor were sequenced, and around 20% of those sequences were non-productive. To predict cytomegalovirus infection status, the study combined high-throughput TCR immunosequencing, statistical association of individual TCRs with disease status, and machine learning. Among the approximately 430 genotyped donors, around 81% belonged to the genetic ancestry cluster associated with self-reported Caucasian donors. Donor age, sex, ethnicity and CMV serostatus were compiled alongside the repertoire data. Along with the approximately 670-subject first cohort, a separate validation cohort of around 120 different subjects was used. To study patterns of TCR occurrence, a later analysis re-analyzed previously published TCR beta repertoires from more than 550 donors and added high-resolution HLA genotyping. The number of donors typed differed by locus, with roughly 620-630 for A, B, C, DRB1 and DQB1, 522 for DQA1, about 610 for DPA1, and about 450 for DPB1. A later genetic analysis took genome-wide SNP genotypes for 398 of the 666 donors and used that subset as a discovery cohort. The study aimed to test whether signatures of past pathogen exposure could be identified by cataloging public T cell receptors. The T cell repertoires of 666 subjects were profiled by immunosequencing and related to cytomegalovirus serostatus. Four or five DR-DQ haplotypes were handled as single units for association and clustering, since linkage in the cohort was strong. All discovery cohort repertoires had been generated on a single sequencing platform. Study-wide findings and limitations: Some IMGT-functional V segments, including TRBV6-2 and TRBV6-3, could not be distinguished by the 87-base-pair reads and were therefore excluded. V-gene and J-gene trimming of TCR beta chains was associated with a missense DCLRE1C variant in a later genetic analysis, and the association was replicated in an independent cohort. The study listed 170 or so TCR beta chains as associated with cytomegalovirus. Because some donors lacked HLA typing at each locus, the association tests relied only on the typed subset. A few of the identified cytomegalovirus-associated TCR beta chains were confirmed in vitro to be specific for cytomegalovirus antigens. A later analysis reported that several top co-occurrence clusters appeared linked to parvovirus B19, influenza, CMV and Epstein-Barr virus. A later analysis found that TCR association rates varied across HLA loci, with DRB1 alleles showing the most associated TCRs and HLA-C alleles the fewest. While some public TCRs were present in many individuals, most TCR sequences turned up only very rarely across donors. Sequencing depth was assumed to be roughly uniform across donors in the presence/absence analyses, though that assumption may not hold. The classifier was reported to diagnose cytomegalovirus status with high specificity and sensitivity in both the original cohort and the validation cohort. In a later analysis, more than 15,000 TCR beta sequences were associated with specific HLA alleles at a false discovery rate of 0.05. Linkage disequilibrium might explain the correlated functional status among segregating V segments, but an unknown experimental factor could not be ruled out. Because counts were too low, 15 to 20 rarely observed V segments, including chromosome 9 orphons, were excluded from the earlier analysis of under 650 of the donors. Immune exposure information for the cohort was limited to CMV serostatus. Compared with equally common non-associated chains, HLA-associated TCR beta chains in a later analysis were more clonally expanded and had lower generation probabilities. It was suggested by the authors that the approach could potentially be generalized to other disease states and immunological phenotypes. A cluster of highly shared sequence variants was judged likely to represent a technical artifact of the sequencing pipeline. Compared with the roughly 600-donor mean, donors in an Asian-associated ancestry cluster had fewer N-insertions in productive TCRs, according to a later genetic analysis. In an earlier analysis of 587 of the donors, most TCR beta V segments appeared in productive rearrangements about 90% or about 30% of the time, broadly matching IMGT annotations. Most CMV-associated TCR beta chains appeared to be HLA-restricted in a later analysis, and the HLA associations seemed to be driven largely by CMV exposure. Strong co-occurrence of HLA alleles, especially DR and DQ, made assigning TCR associations to individual alleles difficult. A further reported finding was that TCR beta sequences accurately predicted the HLA-A and HLA-B alleles for most subjects in the first cohort. In this cohort, only TCR beta chains were sequenced, and detectable features were limited by the absence of alpha or paired-chain data.

Library preparation employed the immunoSEQ multiplex PCR assay. A mixture of 60 forward primers for TCR Vbeta segments and 13 reverse primers for TCR Jbeta segments was used in the multiplex PCR. A multiplex PCR assay on genomic DNA amplified the CDR3 region of rearranged TCR beta genes. On the Illumina HiSeq System, the amplified TCR beta libraries were sequenced as 87-base-pair reads. The study's processing was this. Across the 670 or so repertoires, a later analysis counted roughly 84 million unique TCR beta chains, approximately 12 million of which were shared by at least two donors. To remove PCR and sequencing errors, raw reads were error-corrected and collapsed into unique sequences using a nearest-neighbor algorithm that merged closely related sequences. CDR3 sequences were aligned to IMGT reference sequences to assign V, D and J gene segments. For a sequence to be retained, a match of at least six nucleotides was required to both a V gene segment and a J gene segment. Rearrangements were classified as productive when the CDR3 lacked stop codons and remained in frame with V and J, and all other rearrangements were classified as non-productive. CDR3 was defined by IMGT convention, running from the second conserved V-encoded cysteine to the conserved J-encoded phenylalanine. The earlier analysis of more than 450 of the donors excluded sequences that lacked an unambiguous match to a single V gene segment. In an earlier analysis of 587 of the donors, V segments were called functional above 56.7% productive rearrangements and were called segregating when the between-donor standard deviation exceeded 5%. A statistical classification framework was built to diagnose cytomegalovirus status from the catalog of TCR beta chain sequences. In a later analysis, V and J genes were assigned by comparing TCR nucleotide sequences against IMGT/GENE-DB human TR gene sequences. A later analysis assigned CDR3 sequences and most-parsimonious VDJ recombination scenarios with the TCRdist pipeline. In a later analysis, every TCR beta chain was defined by the combination of its CDR3 amino acid sequence and its V-gene family, and reads without a unique V-gene family were dropped. A later analysis removed 600 or so highly shared, low-generation-probability nucleotide sequences to deal with suspected cross-contamination and a sequencing artifact. For each public chain, a later analysis derived a clonal expansion index from normalized ranks of inferred template counts within each repertoire. A later analysis computed generation probabilities with a VDJ recombination model fitted to out-of-frame rearrangements, and checked the results against IGoR. In a later analysis, hypergeometric tests were used to score TCR-TCR, TCR-HLA and TCR-CMV co-occurrence, with a repertoire-size bias correction applied to TCR pairs. A later analysis estimated false discovery rates by permuting HLA or CMV assignments 20 times. A later analysis grouped co-occurring TCRs with DBSCAN, adding TCRdist sequence similarity when clustering within HLA-allele-positive subsets. Co-occurrence clustering excluded repertoires with fewer than 30,000 or more than 120,000 public chains, plus five with anomalous nucleotide sharing. The table comes from immuneACCESS by way of TCRdb, which keeps in-frame sequences with V and J called. Part of the clones is missing from these tables; in studies checked, under half for an unresolved V gene and the rest for unknown reasons. V, J and clone size derive from that table, while D and trimming were established from the DNA sequence. Within this sample are roughly 73,000 clones, with around 84% of them counted one time only. The ten largest clones represent approximately 2.4% of the sample.

As encoded in the germline V gene, CDR1 is SGDLS while CDR2 is YYNGEE. The CDR3, cysteine through phenylalanine, is 16 amino acids long. Kept here is only the CDR3 DNA, which spans 48 bases and is read in frame from base 1. Compared with germline, V lacks 3 bases and J lacks 4 bases; bases without a gene match: 8. In the case of this clone: The antigen this receptor binds is unknown. Within one base of it there is no much larger clone, and no base qualities were kept.

In total, more than 500 healthy bone marrow donors made up the cohort. Cohort members were all nominally healthy when sampled, although unrecorded immune exposures were likely present. The donor tested CMV seronegative and was one of the 352 seronegative cohort members. A peripheral blood sample was provided by each donor, and peripheral blood mononuclear cells were used for TCR beta sequencing. The Qiagen DNeasy Blood Extraction Kit was used to extract genomic DNA from the blood cell samples. The sample taken for sequencing was PBMCs. This receptor was obtained from a woman aged 45-60 years in good health and CMV-seronegative. The rearranged chain carries TRBV9 and TRBJ1-1; 11 of the junction bases match TRBD1. Here is the DNA: TGTGCCAGCAGCGCAACAGGACAGGGGGCTGGCACTGAAGCTTTCTTT. Its translation is CASSATGQGAGTEAFF. The CDR3, completed at both ends by the reference TRBV9 and TRBJ1-1 genes, gives the full variable domain DSGVTQTPKHLITATGQRVTLRCSPRSGDLSVYWYQQSLDQGLQFLIQYYNGEERAKGNILERFSAQQFPDLHSELNLSSLELGDSALYFCASSATGQGAGTEAFFGQGTRLTVV.